These 16 T cell receptor beta chains were all obtained from the same sample, sequenced in a study of human T cells and chemical hapten exposure. This sample's time point: patch test 1, 2 weeks after DPC sensitization. Treatment specified: therapeutic diphenylcyclopropenone sensitization with weekly scalp DPC. TCRdb reprocessed the RACE reads via MiXCR and lists one record per CDR3 protein. The sample has some 70,000 distinct CDR3 sequences, around 30% seen once. Sequencing was performed on whole blood, taken in connection with sensitization to the hapten diphenylcyclopropenone (DPC). The receptors were gathered from a man between 40 and 49 years old with alopecia areata. Some clones in this sample may be carry-over from other donors' samples.

This clonotype has more than one count but fewer than ten. The chain uses TRBV7-2 and TRBJ2-5, with 11 nucleotides matching TRBD1. The CDR3 totals 16 residues. V was clipped by 5 bases and J by 4 bases; unmatched bases: 9. CDR1 and CDR2 from the germline V gene are SGHTA and FQGNSA. The CDR3 is CASSRGGTGGRETQYF. CDR3 sequence (DNA): TGTGCCAGCAGCCGCGGGGGGACAGGGGGTCGAGAGACCCAGTACTTC. Full variable domain (outside the CDR3, taken from reference TRBV7-2 and TRBJ2-5): GAGVSQSPSNKVTEKGKDVELRCDPISGHTALYWYRQSLGQGLEFLIYFQGNSAPDKSGLPSDRFSAERTGGSVSTLTIQRTQQEDSAVYLCASSRGGTGGRETQYFGPGTRLLVL.

This clonotype was picked up a small number of times. V gene TRBV6-1 combines with J gene TRBJ2-1; a weak D match, TRBD2 (5 bases). The CDR3 sequence is 13 residues long. V lost 4 bases and J 10 bases, leaving 14 bases between the germline ends. Looked up from germline, CDR1 is MNHNS and CDR2 is SASEGT. CDR3 residues: CASSVEGRGEQFF. The CDR3, as DNA: TGTGCCAGCAGTGTCGAAGGGAGAGGGGAGCAGTTCTTC.

The chain is built from TRBV6-6 and TRBJ2-5, with D unresolved. CDR1 is MNHNY, CDR2 SVGAGI, per germline (reference sequence). The CDR3 is 14 amino acids. The germline V and J ends were trimmed by 0 bases and 1 base, with 6 bases remaining between them. CDR3 loop: CASSYSSSQETQYF. The DNA for the CDR3 is TGTGCCAGCAGTTACTCGAGCAGCCAAGAGACCCAGTACTTC.

The chain links TRBV20-1 to TRBJ2-7; D might be TRBD1 (5 bases). The CDR3 totals 13 residues. Germline CDR1 DFQATT, CDR2 SNEGSKA (reference sequence). The ends were cut back, 3 bases at V and 3 bases at J, with 12 bases in the middle. CDR3 bases: TGCAGTGCTAGTATGGTTACAGGCTACGAGCAGTACTTC. Protein sequence: CSASMVTGYEQYF.

The sample holds one count of this clonotype. The J gene is TRBJ2-5, the V gene TRBV7-2; D call uncertain. With 4 bases removed from V and 4 bases from J, the gap between germline ends came to 13 bases. Germline V gives CDR1 SGHTA, CDR2 FQGNSA. The CDR3 contains 14 residues. CDR3 DNA sequence: TGTGCCAGCAGCTCCGGGTCAAGTCGAGAGACCCAGTACTTC. The encoded protein is CASSSGSSRETQYF.

The chain links TRBV6-2 or TRBV6-3 to TRBJ1-5; D not certain. V lost 2 bases and J 11 bases, leaving 10 bases between the germline ends. Germline CDR1 and CDR2: MNHEY and SVGEGT. The CDR3 runs to 12 residues. The CDR3: CASSYTDGAQHF. The CDR3 DNA follows: TGTGCCAGCAGTTACACCGATGGAGCCCAGCATTTT.

This clonotype occurred a few times. The chain uses TRBV29-1 and TRBJ1-2, with a possible D match to TRBD1 (5 bases). The CDR3 runs to 13 residues. V lost 6 bases and J lost 5, with 16 bases in between. The germline gives CDR1 SQVTM, CDR2 ANQGSEA. In DNA form, the CDR3 reads TGCAGCGTGAGGGGACGCTTTGTTTATGGCTACACCTTC. This gives the protein CSVRGRFVYGYTF.

The V gene is TRBV5-1, the J gene TRBJ2-5, with D perhaps TRBD1 (6 bases). This CDR3 comprises 15 residues. V gave up 6 bases and J gave up 4 bases, with 19 bases separating them. CDR1 SGHRS and CDR2 YFSETQ come from the germline V gene. The CDR3 region is CASTQQGTLGETQYF. DNA for the CDR3: TGCGCCAGCACCCAACAGGGAACCCTTGGAGAGACCCAGTACTTC.

This chain's CDR3 is CASRAGTYEQYF. The CDR3 DNA follows: TGTGCCTCTAGGGCCGGTACCTACGAGCAGTACTTC. V gene TRBV10-3 combines with J gene TRBJ2-7; D is unclear. Trimming removed 11 bases at V and 2 bases at J, with 13 bases between. Germline CDR1 ENHRY, CDR2 SYGVKD. The CDR3 runs 12 residues.

This clonotype has a handful of counts. V usage is TRBV12-3 or TRBV12-4 and J usage is TRBJ1-2; tentative D call: TRBD1 (5 bases). The CDR3 contains 12 residues. Trimming pared 5 bases from V and 8 bases from J, leaving 12 bases between. The chain's CDR3 is CASSIVGAGYTF. CDR3 bases: TGTGCCAGCAGTATAGTTGGGGCGGGCTACACCTTC.

The V and J genes are TRBV6-2 or TRBV6-3 and TRBJ2-3; 10 positions match TRBD2. CDR1 is MNHEY and CDR2 is SVGEGT in the germline V gene. This CDR3 contains 18 residues. Trimming cost V 0 bases and J 1 base; bases outside gene matches: 7. The CDR3 DNA is TGTGCCAGCAGTTACTCGATCGCAGCGGGAGGGCGCACAGATACGCAGTATTTT. It specifies CASSYSIAAGGRTDTQYF.

V gene TRBV12-3 or TRBV12-4 combines with J gene TRBJ2-2, with no clear D. CDR3 length: 13 amino acids. V gave up 5 bases and J gave up 7 bases, with 11 bases separating them. CDR3 region: CASSPNTIGELFF. DNA of the CDR3: TGTGCCAGCAGTCCGAACACTATCGGGGAGCTGTTTTTT.

This clonotype was counted only a few times. The V and J genes are TRBV18 and TRBJ1-5; tentative D call: TRBD1 (5 bases). The CDR3 covers 15 residues. Germline CDR1 is KGHSH and CDR2 is LQKENI. V lost 0 bases and J 1 base, leaving 7 bases between the germline ends. The CDR3 bases are TGTGCCAGCTCACCACCGGGGGGGAGCAATCAGCCCCAGCATTTT. Its translation is CASSPPGGSNQPQHF.

The chain links TRBV28 to TRBJ2-7; D assignment may be TRBD1 or TRBD2 (6 bases each). Germline V gene sequence: CDR1 MDHEN, CDR2 SYDVKM. This CDR3 region has 13 residues. The V gene lost 4 bases and the J gene lost 3 bases, with 10 bases spanning the gap. CDR3 residues: CASSWTAGYEQYF. The DNA for the CDR3 is TGTGCCAGCAGTTGGACAGCGGGCTACGAGCAGTACTTC.

The genes are TRBV6-5 and TRBJ1-6; D not certain. V lost 2 bases, J lost 0 bases, and 17 bases lay in between. CDR3 length: 19 amino acids. Germline values: CDR1 MNHEY, CDR2 SVGAGI. This chain's CDR3 is CASSYGLVGSSSYNSPLHF. For the CDR3, the DNA is TGTGCCAGCAGTTACGGGCTGGTGGGGTCGAGCTCCTATAATTCACCCCTCCACTTT.

In this sample, this clonotype turned up a few times. V usage is TRBV23-1 and J usage is TRBJ2-7, with D possibly matching TRBD2 (6 bases). TRBV23-1 is placed among ORFs of uncertain function. This CDR3 is 16 amino acids long. Trimming took off 0 bases at V and 5 bases at J, with 17 bases between the two ends. Written as DNA, the CDR3 is TGCGCCAGCAGTCAATCAGGGAGGCTAAGTAGGGACGAGCAGTACTTC. Translated, it gives CASSQSGRLSRDEQYF.